This TCR beta chain originates from a study of shared clonotypes between healthy human individuals. Study background: Serving as donors were a couple of women and a few men, whose ages spanned 18 to 49.

Trimming shortened V by 0 bases and J by 3 bases, and 9 bases separated the two germline ends. Per germline, CDR1 LNHNV and CDR2 YYDKDF (reference sequence). This CDR3 spans 15 amino acids. Libraries were prepared by immunoSEQ multiplex PCR; TCRdb keeps only in-frame clonotypes and omits some of them. The table lists tens of thousands of clones, 62% of them singletons. Overall study findings and caveats: The sampled material consisted only of blood, and tissue repertoires are likely to differ. Generally, estimated richness proved larger in naive subsets than it did in memory subsets.

With regard to this clone: Its antigen is currently unknown.

This clonotype was obtained from a man younger than 40 in good health. J is TRBJ1-5 and V is TRBV15; D not resolved. Material: memory CD8+ T cells sorted from blood. Subset denoted: CD45RO+ cells pooled with CCR7-negative TemRA cells. The CDR3 here is CATSRDLTDNQPQHF. CDR3 coding DNA: TGTGCCACCAGCAGAGATCTTACAGACAATCAGCCCCAGCATTTT.